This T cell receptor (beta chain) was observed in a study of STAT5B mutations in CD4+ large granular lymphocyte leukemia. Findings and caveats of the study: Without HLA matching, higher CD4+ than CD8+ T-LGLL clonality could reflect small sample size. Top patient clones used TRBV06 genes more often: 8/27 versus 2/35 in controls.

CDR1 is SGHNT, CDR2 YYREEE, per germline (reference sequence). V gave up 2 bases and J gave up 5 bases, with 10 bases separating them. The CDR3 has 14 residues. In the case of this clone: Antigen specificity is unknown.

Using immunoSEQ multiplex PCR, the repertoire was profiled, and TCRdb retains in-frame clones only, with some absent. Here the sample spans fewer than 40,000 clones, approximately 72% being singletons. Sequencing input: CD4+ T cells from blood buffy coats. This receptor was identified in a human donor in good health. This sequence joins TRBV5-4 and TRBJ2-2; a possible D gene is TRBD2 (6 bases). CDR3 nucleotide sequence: TGTGCCAGCAGCTTAACGGGGGAGACCGGGGAGCTGTTTTTT. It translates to CASSLTGETGELFF.